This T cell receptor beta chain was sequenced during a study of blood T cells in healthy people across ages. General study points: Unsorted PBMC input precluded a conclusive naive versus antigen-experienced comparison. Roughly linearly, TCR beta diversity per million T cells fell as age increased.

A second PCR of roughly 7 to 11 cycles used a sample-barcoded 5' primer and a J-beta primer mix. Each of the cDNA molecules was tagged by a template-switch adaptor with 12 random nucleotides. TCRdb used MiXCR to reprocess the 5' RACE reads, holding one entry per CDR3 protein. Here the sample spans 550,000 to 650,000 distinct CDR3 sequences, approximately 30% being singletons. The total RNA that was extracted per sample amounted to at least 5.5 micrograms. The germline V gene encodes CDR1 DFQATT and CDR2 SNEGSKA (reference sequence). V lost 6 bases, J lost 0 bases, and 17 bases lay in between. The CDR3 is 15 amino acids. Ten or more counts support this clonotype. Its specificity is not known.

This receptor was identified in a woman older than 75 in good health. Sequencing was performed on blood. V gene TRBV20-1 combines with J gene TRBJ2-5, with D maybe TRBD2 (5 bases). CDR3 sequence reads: CSATSFGLNQETQYF. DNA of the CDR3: TGCAGTGCCACAAGTTTCGGACTGAACCAAGAGACCCAGTACTTC.